Shown below are 30 T cell receptor beta chains from a single sample sequenced in a study of T cell repertoires in cytomegalovirus infection. Antigens of these TCRs are unknown. TCRdb re-called the reads through MiXCR, storing one row per CDR3 protein. The table lists around 710,000 distinct CDR3 sequences, almost 30% of them singletons. Sequencing was performed on cultured CD8+ T cells from PBMCs, taken from culture after CMV antigen stimulation. The receptors stem from a human donor in good health (CMV status not recorded). Some clones in this sample may be carry-over from other donors' samples.

In this sample, this clonotype turned up a few times. As DNA, the CDR3 is TGTGCCAGCAGTTTCGACAGGGTGACCCAGCCCCAGCATTTT. Translation: CASSFDRVTQPQHF. The chain carries TRBV27 and TRBJ1-5, with 7 bases fitting TRBD1. Germline V gives CDR1 MNHEY, CDR2 SMNVEV (reference sequence). CDR3 length: 14 residues. V dropped 3 bases and J dropped 7; count of bases not matched to a gene: 6.

This clonotype was seen at least ten times. The chain links TRBV7-9 to TRBJ1-1, with 11 bases fitting TRBD1. After removal of 5 bases from V and 4 bases from J, the junction contained 9 bases not matched to a gene. The CDR3 is 16 amino acids. The germline V gene has CDR1 SEHNR and CDR2 FQNEAQ (reference sequence). The CDR3 coding sequence is TGTGCCAGCAGCAGGACAGGGGGCCCTTGGAGCACTGAAGCTTTCTTT. Protein: CASSRTGGPWSTEAFF.

The chain has TRBV28 and TRBJ1-1, with 11 positions matching TRBD1. The CDR3 length is 15 residues. Germline trimming cut 7 bases from V and 3 bases from J; bases unmatched to any gene: 7. Looked up from germline, CDR1 is MDHEN and CDR2 is SYDVKM. CDR3 sequence reads: CASNQDRGRDTEAFF. In nucleotides, the CDR3 is TGTGCCAGCAACCAGGACAGGGGGCGAGACACTGAAGCTTTCTTT.

This clonotype has a count of ten or more. The chain recombines TRBV6-1 with TRBJ2-2; D not certain. Trimming shortened V by 5 bases and J by 3 bases, and 7 bases separated the two germline ends. Germline loops: CDR1 MNHNS, CDR2 SASEGT. The length of the CDR3 is 13 residues. DNA for the CDR3: TGTGCCAGCAGTTACCTAGACACCGGGGAGCTGTTTTTT. Encoded protein: CASSYLDTGELFF.

With regard to this clonotype: This clone may be a read error of a much larger clone one base away. The chain couples TRBV11-3 to TRBJ2-2; D is possibly TRBD1 or TRBD2 (5 bases each). The CDR3 length is 14 residues. Germline V gene lookup returns CDR1 SGHNT and CDR2 YENEEA. The CDR3 here is CASSLGLGPGVLFF. CDR3 sequence (DNA): TGTGCCAGCAGCTTAGGATTGGGGCCCGGGGTGCTGTTTTTT. The full variable domain, rest sourced from reference TRBV11-3 and TRBJ2-2, is EAGVVQSPRYKIIEKKQPVAFWCNPISGHNTLYWYLQNLGQGPELLIRYENEEAVDDSQLPKDRFSAERLKGVDSTLKIQPAELGDSAVYLCASSLGLGPGVLFFGEGSRLTVL.

J is TRBJ1-2 and V is TRBV5-6; D remains unclear. Per germline, CDR1 SGHDT and CDR2 YYEEEE. The length of the CDR3 is 14 residues. The V gene lost 0 bases and the J gene lost 1 base, with 7 bases spanning the gap. CDR3 region: CASSLGPDNYGYTF. For the CDR3, the DNA is TGTGCCAGCAGCTTGGGCCCGGATAACTATGGCTACACCTTC.

This clonotype appeared many times. The genes are TRBV7-2 and TRBJ1-2; the match to TRBD1 covers 8 bases. This CDR3 comprises 19 residues. Germline V gene lookup returns CDR1 SGHTA and CDR2 FQGNSA. J gave up 4 bases and V 3 bases, and 19 bases lay outside the gene matches. In DNA form, the CDR3 reads TGTGCCAGCAGCTTGTCAGCGGGTAGACAGGGGAAGGATGTCTATGGCTACACCTTC. It codes for CASSLSAGRQGKDVYGYTF.

This clonotype turned up a few times. V and J are TRBV7-9 and TRBJ2-5, with a possible D match to TRBD1 (5 bases). Germline CDR1 reads SEHNR; CDR2 reads FQNEAQ (reference sequence). The CDR3 consists of 14 residues. V was clipped by 1 base and J by 3 bases, with 9 bases between them. CDR3 sequence (DNA): TGTGCCAGCAGCTTAGAAGGCAGGGAAGAGACCCAGTACTTC. It translates to CASSLEGREETQYF.

The chain links TRBV7-3 to TRBJ2-1; TRBD1 agrees at 8 bases. With 6 bases clipped from V and 6 bases from J, the junction kept 10 bases outside the gene matches. Germline values: CDR1 SGHTA, CDR2 FQGTGA. This CDR3 is built from 15 residues. CDR3 region: CASSITDRVANEQFF. The DNA for the CDR3 is TGTGCCAGCAGTATAACGGACAGGGTGGCCAATGAGCAGTTCTTC.

The chain has TRBV19 and TRBJ2-7; 7 nucleotides match TRBD1. Germline V gene sequence: CDR1 LNHDA, CDR2 SQIVND (reference sequence). The CDR3 runs to 13 residues. Losses at the gene ends were 10 bases for V and 4 bases for J; bases not matched to a gene: 10. The CDR3 protein is CATLGDRDYEQYF. DNA for the CDR3: TGTGCCACCTTGGGAGACAGGGATTACGAGCAGTACTTC.

This chain joins TRBV6-8 and TRBJ2-1; D is uncertain. CDR1 and CDR2 (germline): MNHGY, SAAAGT. CDR3 length equals 14 residues. With 3 bases removed from V and 8 bases from J, the gap between germline ends came to 14 bases. CDR3 loop: CASSYTWANHEQFF. CDR3 in DNA: TGTGCCAGCAGTTATACTTGGGCTAACCATGAGCAGTTCTTC.

The sample holds many counts of this clonotype. This chain connects TRBV7-9 to TRBJ2-1; TRBD1 agrees at 7 bases. V dropped 8 bases and J dropped 2; count of bases not matched to a gene: 9. This CDR3 comprises 15 residues. Germline-derived CDR1 and CDR2 are SEHNR and FQNEAQ (reference sequence). The CDR3 protein is CASSGTVAPYNEQFF. In DNA, the CDR3 is TGTGCCAGCTCCGGGACAGTCGCCCCCTACAATGAGCAGTTCTTC.

This clonotype has just a few counts. In nucleotides, the CDR3 is TGTGCCATCAGTGGGATTCAGGGGGAGTCTGGAAACACCATATATTTT. Amino acid sequence: CAISGIQGESGNTIYF. The rearrangement links TRBV10-3 to TRBJ1-3; 7 bases are shared with TRBD1. Germline CDR1 and CDR2: ENHRY and SYGVKD. CDR3 length: 16 residues. V shed 4 bases and J 1 base; nucleotides not matched to a gene: 7.

The chain has TRBV19 and TRBJ2-7; 7 bases are a match to TRBD2. CDR3 size: 13 residues. Per germline, CDR1 LNHDA and CDR2 SQIVND (reference sequence). Germline trimming cut 6 bases from V and 6 bases from J; bases unmatched to any gene: 8. The CDR3 DNA reads as TGTGCCAGTAGGGGAGGGGAGGCAAGCGAGCAGTACTTC. This codes for CASRGGEASEQYF.

The chain employs TRBV19 and TRBJ1-1; TRBD1 matches 9 bases. The germline V gene has CDR1 LNHDA and CDR2 SQIVND (reference sequence). CDR3 length: 15 residues. Trimming removed 3 bases from V and 4 bases from J; junction bases left unmatched: 6. CDR3 DNA: TGTGCCAGTAGTATCTTTGACAGGGGGGGCACTGAAGCTTTCTTT. Encoded protein: CASSIFDRGGTEAFF. The full variable domain, with the rest looked up from reference TRBV19 and TRBJ1-1, is DGGITQSPKYLFRKEGQNVTLSCEQNLNHDAMYWYRQDPGQGLRLIYYSQIVNDFQKGDIAEGYSVSREKKESFPLTVTSAQKNPTAFYLCASSIFDRGGTEAFFGQGTRLTVV.

The chain joins TRBV2 to TRBJ2-3; D gene unclear. Trimming pared 10 bases from V and 5 bases from J, leaving 22 bases between. This CDR3 comprises 15 residues. The V gene's germline CDR1 is SNHLY and CDR2 FYNNEI. The CDR3 coding sequence is TGTGCCAATTTCCCGGGCCCACATCTTGAAGATACGCAGTATTTT. As protein: CANFPGPHLEDTQYF.

The chain joins TRBV2 to TRBJ2-1, with TRBD1 matching 10 bases. The germline V gene encodes CDR1 SNHLY and CDR2 FYNNEI. This CDR3 has 15 residues. J gave up 6 bases and V 6 bases, and 8 bases lay outside the gene matches. The CDR3 bases are TGTGCCAGCAGGAGGGACAGGGGCAACCCCAATGAGCAGTTCTTC. Residues: CASRRDRGNPNEQFF.

The chain combines TRBV20-1 with TRBJ2-2; D not certain. The CDR3 totals 11 residues. CDR1 and CDR2 (germline): DFQATT, SNEGSKA (reference sequence). V was clipped by 8 bases and J by 6 bases, with 10 bases between them. Here the CDR3 DNA reads TGCAGTTCTGGGTTAGCCGGGGAGCTGTTTTTT. Protein sequence: CSSGLAGELFF.

This chain joins TRBV19 and TRBJ1-2, with D unclear. V lost 5 bases, J lost 7 bases, and 11 bases lay in between. Germline values: CDR1 LNHDA, CDR2 SQIVND (reference sequence). This CDR3 is built from 12 residues. The CDR3 DNA reads as TGTGCCAGTAGTCCCTTCTCGGGTGGCTACACCTTC. Translated: CASSPFSGGYTF.

V gene TRBV7-9 combines with J gene TRBJ2-1, with 10 positions matching TRBD1. This CDR3 is built from 21 residues. CDR1 and CDR2 (germline): SEHNR, FQNEAQ (reference sequence). The J segment lost 6 bases and the V segment lost 3 bases, leaving 23 bases of the junction unmatched. CDR3: CASSFTSGTGDSLYQGNEQFF. In DNA form, the CDR3 reads TGTGCCAGCAGCTTCACCTCCGGGACAGGGGACTCCCTCTATCAGGGCAATGAGCAGTTCTTC. The complete variable domain, with remaining parts taken from reference TRBV7-9 and TRBJ2-1, reads DTGVSQNPRHKITKRGQNVTFRCDPISEHNRLYWYRQTLGQGPEFLTYFQNEAQLEKSRLLSDRFSAERPKGSFSTLEIQRTEQGDSAMYLCASSFTSGTGDSLYQGNEQFFGPGTRLTVL.

This clonotype was found many times. The chain's CDR3 is CASSSRTVSRNEKLFF. In nucleotides, the CDR3 is TGTGCCAGCAGCTCTCGGACAGTCTCTCGAAATGAAAAACTGTTTTTT. The rearrangement uses TRBV7-6 and TRBJ1-4; a possible D gene is TRBD1 (6 bases). There are 16 residues in the CDR3. Germline V gene lookup returns CDR1 SGHVS and CDR2 FNYEAQ. V was trimmed by 4 bases and J by 5 bases, leaving 17 bases between them.

This chain uses TRBV6-1 with TRBJ2-3; 7 bases line up with TRBD2. Germline-derived CDR1 and CDR2 are MNHNS and SASEGT. V lost 2 bases and J lost 4; bases outside the gene matches: 9. The CDR3 covers 16 residues. The CDR3 loop is CASSEFGPGGPDTQYF. The CDR3 DNA is TGTGCCAGCAGTGAATTCGGGCCGGGAGGTCCAGATACGCAGTATTTT.

V gene TRBV7-9 combines with J gene TRBJ2-5, with D possibly being TRBD1 or TRBD2 (5 bases each). CDR3 length: 13 residues. The germline gives CDR1 SEHNR, CDR2 FQNEAQ (reference sequence). V lost 6 bases and J lost 5, with 13 bases in between. This CDR3 is CASSRRGEETQYF. CDR3 nucleotide sequence: TGTGCCAGCAGTAGGCGAGGGGAGGAGACCCAGTACTTC.

A word on this clonotype: One base away lies a much larger clone, so this may be a sequencing read error. This likely comes from a read error, as the CDR3 has no conserved phenylalanine or tryptophan at its end. This chain connects TRBV7-2 to TRBJ2-1; no clear D. CDR3 length: 12 amino acids. Germline CDR1 is SGHTA and CDR2 is FQGNSA. V lost 5 bases, J lost 7 bases, and 9 bases lay in between. The CDR3 spells CASSGDLNEQFL. DNA for the CDR3: TGTGCCAGCAGCGGAGATTTAAATGAGCAGTTCCTC.

In its sample, this clonotype was seen many times. V gene TRBV7-8 combines with J gene TRBJ1-1; TRBD1 matches 8 bases. The CDR3 loop spans 14 amino acids. From germline, CDR1 is SGHVS and CDR2 FQNEAQ. With 5 bases clipped from V and 5 bases from J, the junction kept 7 bases outside the gene matches. CDR3 nucleotide sequence: TGTGCCAGCAGCCGCGGACAGGGTTGGACTGAAGCTTTCTTT. It specifies CASSRGQGWTEAFF. Variable domain in full (rest from reference TRBV7-8 and TRBJ1-1): GAGVSQSPRYKVAKRGQDVALRCDPISGHVSLFWYQQALGQGPEFLTYFQNEAQLDKSGLPSDRFFAERPEGSVSTLKIQRTQQEDSAVYLCASSRGQGWTEAFFGQGTRLTVV.

The chain recombines TRBV5-1 with TRBJ1-5, with 7 bases identical to TRBD1. J was trimmed by 2 bases and V by 9 bases; bases with no gene match: 17. CDR1 is SGHRS and CDR2 is YFSETQ in the germline V gene. The CDR3 sequence is 17 residues long. DNA of the CDR3: TGCGCCAATCCCCGGGACAGCCACCGAGGAGGCAATCAGCCCCAGCATTTT. It encodes CANPRDSHRGGNQPQHF. Based on the CDR3 plus reference TRBV5-1 and TRBJ1-5, the full variable domain is KAGVTQTPRYLIKTRGQQVTLSCSPISGHRSVSWYQQTPGQGLQFLFEYFSETQRNKGNFPGRFSGRQFSNSRSEMNVSTLELGDSALYLCANPRDSHRGGNQPQHFGDGTRLSIL.

This clonotype has more than one count but fewer than ten. This rearrangement joins TRBV11-2 to TRBJ1-1; D gene uncertain. Trimming pared 1 base from V and 1 base from J, leaving 16 bases between. There are 17 residues in the CDR3. Germline CDR1 and CDR2: SGHAT and FQNNGV. This CDR3 is CASSLARTLGSNTEAFF. CDR3 coding DNA: TGTGCCAGCAGCTTAGCCCGGACCCTGGGATCGAACACTGAAGCTTTCTTT.

In this sample, this clonotype turned up many times. V is TRBV7-2 and J is TRBJ1-1; D is uncertain. The CDR3 length is 14 residues. V was pared by 3 bases and J by 5 bases, with 13 bases between. CDR1 is SGHTA, CDR2 FQGNSA, per germline. CDR3 loop: CASSFRAQTTEAFF. The DNA for the CDR3 is TGTGCCAGCAGCTTCCGGGCTCAGACGACTGAAGCTTTCTTT. The full variable domain, in which reference TRBV7-2 and TRBJ1-1 provide the parts outside the CDR3, is GAGVSQSPSNKVTEKGKDVELRCDPISGHTALYWYRQSLGQGLEFLIYFQGNSAPDKSGLPSDRFSAERTGGSVSTLTIQRTQQEDSAVYLCASSFRAQTTEAFFGQGTRLTVV.

V and J are TRBV19 and TRBJ1-1; 8 positions match TRBD1. The CDR3 spans 14 residues. The junction had 4 bases not matched to a gene; V was cut back by 3 bases and J by 4 bases. Germline values: CDR1 LNHDA, CDR2 SQIVND (reference sequence). This CDR3 reads CASSIGRGPTEAFF. The DNA for the CDR3 is TGTGCCAGTAGTATTGGCAGGGGGCCCACTGAAGCTTTCTTT. Drawing the rest from reference TRBV19 and TRBJ1-1, the complete variable domain is DGGITQSPKYLFRKEGQNVTLSCEQNLNHDAMYWYRQDPGQGLRLIYYSQIVNDFQKGDIAEGYSVSREKKESFPLTVTSAQKNPTAFYLCASSIGRGPTEAFFGQGTRLTVV.

In this sample, this clonotype turned up many times. The chain employs TRBV12-3 or TRBV12-4 and TRBJ2-3; 7 bases match TRBD2. The CDR3 has 17 amino acids. V was pared by 5 bases and J by 0 bases, with 11 bases of the junction left unmatched. The CDR3: CASSLHLYGGSTDTQYF. CDR3 DNA: TGTGCCAGCAGTCTCCACCTTTACGGGGGGAGCACAGATACGCAGTATTTT.